These T cell receptor beta chains were read from a single sample in a study of blood T cell repertoires in COVID-19. Only in-frame clones appear in the TCRdb table, and some are missing; sequencing was by immunoSEQ multiplex PCR. Found here are under 150,000 clones, over 80% of them singletons; the top ten hold approximately 4.2%. The material sequenced was peripheral blood. The receptors stem from a woman in her 50s with acute or convalescent COVID-19. CDR3s include the opening cysteine and the closing phenylalanine or tryptophan. A D gene is named only where the DNA matches it firmly. Clone size is not always given. Where it is, it says once, few, many or a class for expanded clones.

NA,NA,TRBJ2-7,TRBV6-1,CASSESSYEQYF,TGTGCCAGCAGTGAGAGCTCCTACGAGCAGTACTTC
NA,NA,TRBJ1-2,TRBV11-2,CASSLDAGYSGYTF,TGTGCCAGCAGCTTAGATGCGGGTTACAGTGGCTACACCTTC
NA,NA,TRBJ1-3,TRBV30,CAWSVAGLRGNTIYF,TGTGCCTGGAGTGTAGCGGGGTTACGTGGAAACACCATATATTTT
NA,NA,TRBJ1-1,TRBV4-1,CASSQVGGPKAFF,TGCGCCAGCAGCCAGGTGGGAGGCCCCAAAGCTTTCTTT
TRBD1,NA,TRBJ2-1,TRBV25-1,CASSETGVSYNEQFF,TGTGCCAGCAGTGAGACAGGGGTTTCCTACAATGAGCAGTTCTTC
NA,once,TRBJ1-1,TRBV11-2,CASSFEYTEAFF,TGTGCCAGCAGCTTCGAGTATACTGAAGCTTTCTTT
TRBD1,NA,TRBJ1-6,TRBV30,CAWRDKGTAYNSPLHF,TGTGCCTGGAGAGATAAAGGGACAGCATATAATTCACCCCTCCACTTT
TRBD1,NA,TRBJ1-3,TRBV13,CASSHPGQGASGNTIYF,TGTGCCAGCAGCCATCCTGGACAGGGGGCCTCTGGAAACACCATATATTTT
TRBD2,NA,TRBJ2-3,TRBV7-3,CASSSGGGGAGTDTQYF,TGTGCCAGCAGCTCGGGAGGCGGGGGGGCTGGCACAGATACGCAGTATTTT
TRBD2,few,TRBJ2-2,TRBV24-1,CATRGRDHTGELFF,TGTGCCACCAGGGGGAGGGACCACACCGGGGAGCTGTTTTTT
TRBD1,NA,TRBJ2-7,TRBV30,CAWSVGTGGPYEQYF,TGTGCCTGGAGTGTTGGAACAGGGGGCCCCTACGAGCAGTACTTC
NA,NA,TRBJ2-2,TRBV9,CASSVARGAPNTGELFF,TGTGCCAGCAGCGTAGCCCGGGGGGCCCCGAACACCGGGGAGCTGTTTTTT
NA,NA,TRBJ1-4,TRBV4-1,CASSQVWGPTTNEKLFF,TGCGCCAGCAGCCAAGTTTGGGGCCCAACAACTAATGAAAAACTGTTTTTT
NA,NA,TRBJ1-1,TRBV30,CAWSVLGDKAFF,TGTGCCTGGAGTGTACTAGGTGATAAAGCTTTCTTT
NA,NA,TRBJ1-2,TRBV5-1,CASSLAPGDYGYTF,TGCGCCAGCAGCTTGGCCCCAGGCGACTATGGCTACACCTTC
TRBD1,NA,TRBJ1-3,TRBV18,CASSQSGQGTGNTIYF,TGTGCCAGCTCACAGTCAGGACAGGGAACTGGAAACACCATATATTTT
NA,few,TRBJ2-7,TRBV7-9,CASSPFGGVASYEQYF,TGTGCCAGCAGCCCATTCGGAGGGGTCGCCTCCTACGAGCAGTACTTC
TRBD2,NA,TRBJ2-4,TRBV28,CASSLDLAGEDIQYF,TGTGCCAGCAGTTTAGACCTAGCGGGAGAGGACATTCAGTACTTC
NA,NA,TRBJ2-6,TRBV24-1,CATSDFSEDGANVLTF,TGTGCCACCAGTGATTTTAGTGAGGATGGGGCCAACGTCCTGACTTTC
NA,NA,TRBJ2-7,TRBV20-1,CSVFDSYEQYF,TGCAGTGTTTTCGACAGCTACGAGCAGTACTTC